This TCR beta chain appears in the sequencing data of a study of OX40 agonist ivuxolimab in advanced cancers. At the level of the study: Patients received ivuxolimab, an agonistic anti-OX40 (CD134) antibody. Males comprised around four fifths of the group, whose mean age was about 61 years (range 23 to 79).

Profiling relied on immunoSEQ multiplex PCR, and the TCRdb table lists in-frame clones only, not all of them. The sample lists approximately 80,000 clones, about 94% occurring once. The CDR3 has 15 amino acids. V was cut by 3 bases and J by 5 bases, with 14 bases left in between. Germline V gene sequence: CDR1 SGHTA, CDR2 FQGTGA. The chain couples TRBV7-3 to TRBJ2-1; D is perhaps TRBD2 (5 bases). The sequence came from an adult with an advanced solid tumor such as melanoma, head and neck, liver or kidney cancer. Sequences were derived from CD4+ or CD8+ T cells sorted from blood, sampled in a trial of the OX40 agonist ivuxolimab. CDR3 in DNA: TGTGCCAGCAGCTTTGAGGGAGTAACGCACAATGAGCAGTTCTTC. The encoded protein is CASSFEGVTHNEQFF.